A single T cell receptor beta chain is shown here with its context. Researchers collected about 9.7 milliliters of peripheral blood from every single donor. These data are taken from a study of blood T cells in healthy people across ages. The use of a sample-barcoded 5' primer and a J-beta primer mix characterized a second PCR of about 7 to 12 cycles. TCRdb re-derived calls from the 5' RACE reads in MiXCR, one entry per CDR3 protein. The sample contains about 320,000 distinct CDR3 sequences, less than 30% of which appear only once. The CDR3 spans 13 residues. V shed 7 bases and J 13 bases; nucleotides not matched to a gene: 10. The germline V gene has CDR1 SNHLY and CDR2 FYNNEI.

The V and J genes are TRBV2 and TRBJ2-1; 10 nucleotides agree with TRBD2. The sequence came from a woman aged 65 to 85 in good health. The sequenced material came from blood. The chain's CDR3 is CASTASGGPEQFF. In nucleotides, the CDR3 is TGTGCCAGCACGGCTAGCGGGGGCCCGGAACAGTTCTTC.